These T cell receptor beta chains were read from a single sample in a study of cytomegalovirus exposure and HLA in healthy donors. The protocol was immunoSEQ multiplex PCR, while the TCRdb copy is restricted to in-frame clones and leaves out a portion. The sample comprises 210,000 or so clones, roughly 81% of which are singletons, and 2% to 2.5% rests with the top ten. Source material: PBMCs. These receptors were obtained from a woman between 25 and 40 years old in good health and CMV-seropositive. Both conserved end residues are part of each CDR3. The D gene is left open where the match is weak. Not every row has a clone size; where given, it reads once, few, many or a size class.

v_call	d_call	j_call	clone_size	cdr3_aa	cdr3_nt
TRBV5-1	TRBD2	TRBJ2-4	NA	CASTLAGAGENIQYF	TGCGCCAGCACCCTTGCCGGAGCGGGAGAGAACATTCAGTACTTC
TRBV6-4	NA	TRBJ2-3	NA	CASSPTRGSDTQYF	TGTGCCAGCAGCCCTACGCGGGGCTCAGATACGCAGTATTTT
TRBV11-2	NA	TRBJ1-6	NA	CASSLRVFNSPLHF	TGTGCCAGCAGCTTGAGGGTGTTTAATTCACCCCTCCACTTT
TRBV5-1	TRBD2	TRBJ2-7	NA	CASSPIGRRGGRAQTYEQYF	TGCGCCAGCAGCCCCATCGGAAGACGCGGTGGGAGGGCCCAAACCTACGAGCAGTACTTC
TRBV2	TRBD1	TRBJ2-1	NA	CASSGEQGAFGEQFF	TGTGCCAGCAGTGGAGAACAGGGGGCTTTCGGTGAGCAGTTCTTC
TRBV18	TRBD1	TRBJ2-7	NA	CASSPADRVHEQYF	TGTGCCAGCTCACCAGCGGACAGGGTTCACGAGCAGTACTTC
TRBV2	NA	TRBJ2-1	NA	CASTVYNEQFF	TGTGCCAGCACCGTATACAATGAGCAGTTCTTC
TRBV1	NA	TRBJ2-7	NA	CTSFRQSPREQYF	TGCACCAGCTTCCGACAGTCCCCCAGGGAGCAGTACTTC
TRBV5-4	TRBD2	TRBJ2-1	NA	CASSLGLAGSNEQFF	TGTGCCAGCAGCTTGGGACTAGCGGGGTCCAATGAGCAGTTCTTC
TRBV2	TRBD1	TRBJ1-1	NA	CASSSATTGGNTEAFF	TGTGCCAGCAGTTCCGCGACGACAGGGGGCAACACTGAAGCTTTCTTT
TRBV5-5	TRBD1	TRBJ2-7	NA	CASSLAGQVGVMGEQYF	TGTGCCAGCAGCTTGGCCGGACAGGTAGGGGTAATGGGCGAGCAGTACTTC
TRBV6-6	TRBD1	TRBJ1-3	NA	CASSPTWDSQVNTIYF	TGTGCCAGCAGCCCTACCTGGGACAGCCAAGTTAATACCATATATTTT
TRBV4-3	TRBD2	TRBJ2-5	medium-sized	CASSQDYNLAGETQYF	TGCGCCAGCAGCCAAGATTATAACCTAGCGGGGGAGACCCAGTACTTC
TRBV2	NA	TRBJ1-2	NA	CASSTMGGGLTSYGYTF	TGTGCCAGCAGTACCATGGGAGGAGGCCTTACCTCCTATGGCTACACCTTC
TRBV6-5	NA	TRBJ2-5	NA	CASIKGEGGGTQYF	TGTGCCAGCATAAAGGGGGAAGGCGGCGGGACCCAGTACTTC
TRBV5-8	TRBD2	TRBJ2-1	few	CASSFLGLAAFLEQFF	TGTGCCAGCAGCTTCTTGGGACTAGCGGCCTTTTTGGAGCAGTTCTTC
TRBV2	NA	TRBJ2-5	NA	CASSGGKGRGSETQYF	TGTGCCAGCAGTGGGGGAAAGGGCAGGGGTTCAGAGACCCAGTACTTC
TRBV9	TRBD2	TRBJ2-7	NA	CASSPQGLAGNYEQYF	TGTGCCAGCAGCCCCCAGGGGCTAGCGGGAAACTACGAGCAGTACTTC
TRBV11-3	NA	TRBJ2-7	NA	CASSLTPGSPPF	TGTGCCAGCAGCTTAACTCCCGGGAGCCCTCCCTTC
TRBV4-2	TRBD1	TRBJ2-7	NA	CASSPGQGVSEQYF	TGTGCCAGCTCTCCGGGACAGGGTGTATCCGAGCAGTACTTC
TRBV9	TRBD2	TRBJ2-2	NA	CASRRTGGGDGSGELFF	TGTGCCAGCAGGCGTACGGGGGGGGGCGATGGGTCCGGGGAGCTGTTTTTT
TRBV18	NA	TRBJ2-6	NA	CASSPASAGERAGANVLTF	TGTGCCAGCTCACCAGCCTCGGCAGGGGAGAGGGCTGGGGCCAACGTCCTGACTTTC
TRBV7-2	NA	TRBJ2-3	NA	CASSPFRDYTQYF	TGTGCCAGCAGCCCGTTCCGGGATTATACGCAGTATTTT
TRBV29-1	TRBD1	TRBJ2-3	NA	CSGGQGDTQYF	TGCAGCGGTGGACAGGGGGATACGCAGTATTTT
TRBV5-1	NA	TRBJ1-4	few	CASSLEGHEKLFF	TGCGCCAGCAGCTTGGAGGGGCATGAAAAACTGTTTTTT
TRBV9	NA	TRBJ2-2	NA	CASSLQQATNTGELFF	TGTGCCAGCAGCCTCCAACAGGCGACGAACACCGGGGAGCTGTTTTTT
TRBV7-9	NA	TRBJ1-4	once	CASSLGGQLFF	TGTGCCAGCAGCTTAGGCGGGCAACTGTTTTTT
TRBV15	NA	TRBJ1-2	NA	CATSSRANYGYTF	TGTGCCACCAGCTCCAGGGCGAACTATGGCTACACCTTC
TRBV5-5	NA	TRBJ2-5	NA	CASSPGRVGGETQYF	TGTGCCAGCAGCCCCGGGCGGGTCGGGGGAGAGACCCAGTACTTC
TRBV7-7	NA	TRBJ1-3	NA	CASSLAGGGNTIYF	TGTGCCAGCAGCTTAGCCGGGGGTGGAAACACCATATATTTT
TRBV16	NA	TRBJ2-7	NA	CASSPAAGYEQYF	TGTGCCAGCAGCCCAGCGGCGGGATACGAGCAGTACTTC
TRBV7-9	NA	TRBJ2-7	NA	CASSPQVPYEQYF	TGTGCCAGCAGCCCACAGGTTCCCTACGAGCAGTACTTC
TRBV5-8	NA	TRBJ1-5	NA	CASSFELLSNQPQHF	TGTGCCAGCAGCTTCGAGTTGTTGAGCAATCAGCCCCAGCATTTT
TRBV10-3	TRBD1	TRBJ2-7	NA	CAISESFGTAYEQYF	TGTGCCATCAGTGAATCATTCGGGACAGCCTACGAGCAGTACTTC
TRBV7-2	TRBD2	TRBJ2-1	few	CASRTSGGYGEQFF	TGTGCCAGCAGAACCTCGGGAGGATATGGTGAGCAGTTCTTC
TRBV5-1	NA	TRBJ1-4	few	CASSPLSNEKLFF	TGCGCCAGCAGCCCTCTGAGTAATGAAAAACTGTTTTTT
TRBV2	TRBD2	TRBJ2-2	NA	CASSGQRTSGGADTGELFF	TGTGCCAGCAGTGGCCAAAGGACTAGCGGGGGGGCGGACACCGGGGAGCTGTTTTTT